Listed below are T cell receptor beta chains from one sample, sequenced in a study of blood T cells in healthy people across ages. In TCRdb, the 5' RACE reads were re-called with MiXCR into one record per CDR3 protein. The sample records around 850,000 distinct CDR3 sequences, around 34% being singletons. Sequencing was carried out using blood. The receptors here all came from a man younger than 35 in good health. The CDR3 runs from the conserved cysteine through the conserved F or W. D genes are given only for firm matches. Size is stated for part of the rows, as once, few or many counts, or as a class when the clone is expanded.

TRBV7-9	.	TRBJ2-7	.	TGTGCCAGCAGCTTGCACCCTACCTACGAGCAGTACTTC	CASSLHPTYEQYF
TRBV6-1	TRBD1	TRBJ1-2	.	TGTGCCAGCAGTGAAGGGACAGGGGGCGCCGCCCGCTATGACTACACCTTC	CASSEGTGGAARYDYTF
TRBV12-3/TRBV12-4	TRBD1	TRBJ2-5	few	TGTGCCAGCAGTTTAGAAAGGGACAGGTTTACTAAGCAAGAGACCCAGTACTTC	CASSLERDRFTKQETQYF
TRBV7-2	.	TRBJ2-7	few	TGTGCCAGCAGCTTAGACGGGGGGCAAGGGGAGCAGTACTTC	CASSLDGGQGEQYF
TRBV29-1	.	TRBJ1-1	.	TGCAGCGTTGAAGCCCCAGGATGGGTGGACACTGAAGCTTTCTTT	CSVEAPGWVDTEAFF
TRBV29-1	TRBD1	TRBJ2-1	many	TGCAGCGCCGAACGACCGTTGACAGGGGTTCGGTTCTTC	CSAERPLTGVRFF
TRBV7-2	TRBD2	TRBJ2-3	.	TGTGCTGCGCGGGGGGAGGCTAGCACAGATACGCAGTATTTT	CAARGEASTDTQYF
TRBV7-2	.	TRBJ2-7	.	TGTGCCAGCAGCTCGGGCAGCTTTCCCTACAATGAGCAGTACTTC	CASSSGSFPYNEQYF
TRBV7-2	.	TRBJ1-2	few	TGTGCCAGCAGCTTAGGGCAGCCCTCTGGCTACACCTTC	CASSLGQPSGYTF
TRBV4-3	TRBD2	TRBJ2-1	.	TGCGACAGCAGCCAAGGGACTAGCGGGGGCCAGTTCTTC	CDSSQGTSGGQFF
TRBV12-3/TRBV12-4	.	TRBJ2-1	.	TGTGCCAGCAGTTTATACCCGAATAGCAATGAGCAGTTCTTC	CASSLYPNSNEQFF
TRBV14	.	TRBJ2-2	.	TGTGCCAGCAGCAGCCGGGGTATCGGGGCCGGGGAGCTGTTTTTT	CASSSRGIGAGELFF
TRBV14	.	TRBJ2-7	.	TGTGCCAGCAGCCAAGGCGGTTACTACGAGCAGTACTTC	CASSQGGYYEQYF
TRBV6-6	.	TRBJ2-5	.	TGTGCCAGCAGTTATTCCGCGGATTGGGAGACCCAGTACTTC	CASSYSADWETQYF
TRBV4-3	.	TRBJ1-1	.	TGCGCCAGCAGCCAAGATCGCTGGAACACTGAAGCTTTCTTT	CASSQDRWNTEAFF
TRBV4-3	.	TRBJ2-3	few	TGCGCCAGCAGCCAAGGGCTTGGGAGGCGGGAAGATACGCAGTATTTT	CASSQGLGRREDTQYF
TRBV20-1	.	TRBJ2-3	few	TGCAGTGCTCAAGGACAGTCAACAGATACGCAGTATTTT	CSAQGQSTDTQYF
TRBV4-1	TRBD2	TRBJ2-1	.	TGCGCCAGCAGCCAAGTAACTAGCGGGGGGACATACAATGAGCAGTTCTTC	CASSQVTSGGTYNEQFF
TRBV4-1	.	TRBJ2-1	many	TGCGCCAGCAGCCAGCGACAAGTTACCCCCAATGAGCAGTTCTTC	CASSQRQVTPNEQFF
TRBV4-2	TRBD1	TRBJ1-4	few	TGTGCCAGCAGCCGCGCGACAGGGGGCGAAGCTGAAAAACTGTTTTTT	CASSRATGGEAEKLFF
TRBV5-1	.	TRBJ2-3	.	TGCGCCAGCAGCCCGGGACACCGCGCCGGCGCTTCGCAGTATTTT	CASSPGHRAGASQYF
TRBV6-1	.	TRBJ2-7	few	TGTGCCAGCAGTGCGCTAGACATATACGAGCAGTACTTC	CASSALDIYEQYF
TRBV6-5	.	TRBJ2-7	many	TGTGCCAGCAGTTACGGCGGGAACGAGCAGTACTTC	CASSYGGNEQYF
TRBV20-1	.	TRBJ1-5	few	TGCAGTGCCCCATACGGAAGCAATCAGCCCCAGCATTTT	CSAPYGSNQPQHF
TRBV6-2/TRBV6-3	.	TRBJ1-2	many	TGTGCCAGCAGTTACCTCCTTGGCCCTGTCTATGGCTACACCTTC	CASSYLLGPVYGYTF
TRBV12-3/TRBV12-4	TRBD1	TRBJ2-3	many	TGTGCCAGCAGTTCTCGACAGGGTCTAGATACGCAGTATTTT	CASSSRQGLDTQYF
TRBV3-1	.	TRBJ1-2	many	TGTGCCAGCAGCCAAGATTTCACGGGGAGTGGCTACACCTTC	CASSQDFTGSGYTF
TRBV4-3	.	TRBJ2-5	few	TGCGCCAGCAGCCAAGAGGCCAGAGCGGAGACCCAGTACTTC	CASSQEARAETQYF
TRBV20-1	TRBD1	TRBJ1-2	few	TGCAGTGCTAGGACAGGGGGATCGAGCTACACCTTC	CSARTGGSSYTF
TRBV5-1	.	TRBJ1-1	.	TGCGCCAGCAGCTTAAGGGCTTGGGGTACAAGCAACACTGAAGCTTTCTTT	CASSLRAWGTSNTEAFF
TRBV7-8	.	TRBJ1-2	few	TGTGCCAGCAGTCCCGGGACTGGGCCCTATGGCTACACCTTC	CASSPGTGPYGYTF
TRBV12-3/TRBV12-4	.	TRBJ1-5	many	TGTGCCAGCAGTTTGGGGGAAGATCAGCCCCAGCATTTT	CASSLGEDQPQHF
TRBV12-3/TRBV12-4	TRBD2	TRBJ2-1	.	TGTGCCAGCAGTACCGCCCGTACTGGCGGGGGGGCAGGGTACAATGAGCAGTTCTTC	CASSTARTGGGAGYNEQFF
TRBV5-1	.	TRBJ1-2	few	TGCGCCAGCAGCTTGGCCGTTGGCAATAACTATGGCTACACCTTC	CASSLAVGNNYGYTF
TRBV10-3	.	TRBJ2-7	.	TGTGCCATCAGTGACCCGGATCTTCCCTCAAGTGAGCAGTACTTC	CAISDPDLPSSEQYF
TRBV20-1	.	TRBJ1-4	few	TGCAGTGCTAGTTGGGATGAAAAACTGTTTTTT	CSASWDEKLFF
TRBV29-1	.	TRBJ1-2	.	TGCAGCGTGGCGGAGGGGGGTAACTATGGCTACACCTTC	CSVAEGGNYGYTF
TRBV29-1	.	TRBJ2-3	many	TGCAGCGTGATCAGGGGCACAGATACGCAGTATTTT	CSVIRGTDTQYF
TRBV6-6	.	TRBJ2-7	.	TGTGCCAGCAGTTACATTGAGGCCGGGCAGTACTTC	CASSYIEAGQYF
TRBV6-6	.	TRBJ2-3	few	TGTGCCACCAAACCGACAGGAGGCACAGATACGCAGTATTTT	CATKPTGGTDTQYF
TRBV2	TRBD2	TRBJ2-1	.	TGTGCCAGCTCGCTTGATAGCGGGGGACGGGGGACCCAGTTCTTC	CASSLDSGGRGTQFF
TRBV9	TRBD1	TRBJ2-5	.	TGTGCCAGCAGTGGTGGACAGGGATCGTACTTC	CASSGGQGSYF
TRBV10-3	.	TRBJ1-1	few	TGTGCCATCAAAGAGGGGAGGGATCCTGAAGCTTTCTTT	CAIKEGRDPEAFF
TRBV11-2	TRBD1	TRBJ1-6	few	TGTGCCAGCAGCTCAGAGACCGGGACAGGGGTGAATTCACCCCTCCACTTT	CASSSETGTGVNSPLHF
TRBV9	TRBD1	TRBJ1-2	few	TGTGCCAGCAGCTCTCCCTTAAATCCCGCACAGGGGGACTATGGCTACACCTTC	CASSSPLNPAQGDYGYTF
TRBV20-1	.	TRBJ1-5	few	TGCAGTGTGGGACACCCAGCGGTTAATAGCAATCAGCCCCAGCATTTT	CSVGHPAVNSNQPQHF